This T cell receptor (beta chain) was profiled in a study of blood T cell repertoires in COVID-19. On the study more broadly: Specimens from acute and convalescent COVID-19 originated in the United States, Italy and Spain. Sources were T cells, B-cell-depleted T cells, or PBMCs; the material itself was cDNA or gDNA.

As originally analysed: Reference gene primers were amplified, and this amplification served to estimate nucleated cell counts. TCRdb's table, derived via immunoSEQ multiplex PCR, lists solely in-frame clones and lacks some. That table is the source of V, J and clone size, and D and trimming were worked out from the DNA. The sample consists of around 150,000 clones, 82% of them appearing once. One Seattle source followed patients from active infection through their disease course. The V segment lost 4 bases and the J segment 2 bases; nucleotides outside the gene matches: 10. The CDR3 is made up of 16 amino acids. Germline V gene data show CDR1 as SGHNT and CDR2 as YYREEE (reference sequence).

The sequenced sample consisted of peripheral blood. This chain uses TRBV5-4 with TRBJ2-3, with 7 bases identical to TRBD1. This sequence was found in a woman aged 40 to 50 with COVID-19, enrolled during active disease. The CDR3 coding sequence is TGTGCCAGCAGCAAATTAGACAGGGCGTTCACAGATACGCAGTATTTT. Its protein product is CASSKLDRAFTDTQYF.